Below are 2 T cell receptor beta chains sequenced from a single sample in a study of regulatory T cells in long-lasting Graves disease. Investigators prepared the TCR beta libraries by applying iRepertoire HTBI primers and Arm-PCR of CDR3 regions. In TCRdb, the multiplex PCR reads were re-called with MiXCR into one record per CDR3 protein. The sample lists hundreds of thousands of distinct CDR3 sequences, 16% occurring once. Noted time point: newly diagnosed GD, antithyroid drugs for less than 3 months. Making the TCR library involved RNA that had been extracted from PBMCs. The sample was also reused in another study, on T cells in Graves' hyperthyroidism and ophthalmopathy.

The material sequenced was peripheral blood mononuclear cells (PBMCs), taken at new diagnosis, from a patient treated with antithyroid drugs. These receptors were obtained from a woman in her twenties or thirties with Graves disease.

The rearrangement links TRBV25-1 to TRBJ1-1; D is undetermined. Germline V gene sequence: CDR1 MGHDK, CDR2 SYGVNS. V gave up 4 bases and J gave up 2 bases, with 8 bases separating them. The CDR3 contains 13 residues. The CDR3 spells CASSAWTNTEAFF. Written as DNA, the CDR3 is TGTGCCAGCAGTGCCTGGACCAACACTGAAGCTTTCTTT.

This clonotype was observed a handful of times. V gene TRBV20-1 combines with J gene TRBJ1-6, with unresolved D. The germline CDR1 and CDR2 sequences are DFQATT and SNEGSKA (reference sequence). CDR3 length equals 13 residues. V was pared by 3 bases and J by 7 bases, with 10 bases between. The CDR3 spells CSARGQENSPLHF. CDR3 DNA sequence: TGCAGTGCTAGGGGTCAGGAAAATTCACCCCTCCACTTT.